The next 19 T cell receptor beta chains were all read from a single sample in a study of CD8+ T cells in alopecia areata. Following extraction, RNA underwent reverse transcription to cDNA, which served as the sequencing template. Profiling relied on immunoSEQ multiplex PCR, and the TCRdb table lists in-frame clones only, not all of them. The sample contains about 200,000 clones, 58% of which appear only once. Described treatment: oral pan-JAK inhibitor, 5-10 mg twice daily. Sequenced material: CD4+ T cells sorted from blood, taken at week 24, from a patient treated with tofacitinib. Receptors originate from a human donor with alopecia areata.

This sequence joins TRBV6-5 and TRBJ1-2, with 11 positions matching TRBD1. From germline, CDR1 is MNHEY and CDR2 SVGAGI. The V segment lost 6 bases and the J segment 8 bases; nucleotides outside the gene matches: 8. This CDR3 spans 14 amino acids. CDR3 nucleotides: TGTGCCAGCAGCCCCGGGACAGGGGGGTTCGGCTACACCTTC. Its protein product is CASSPGTGGFGYTF.

This clone was detected a few times. This chain connects TRBV29-1 to TRBJ2-7, with a weak D call TRBD1 (6 bases). The length of the CDR3 is 11 residues. Germline loops: CDR1 SQVTM, CDR2 ANQGSEA. Trimming shortened V by 4 bases and J by 7 bases, and 11 bases separated the two germline ends. CDR3 bases: TGCAGCGTTGGAGGGACATATGAGCAGTACTTC. Its translation is CSVGGTYEQYF.

This clone was detected only once. The chain recombines TRBV7-2 with TRBJ2-5, with TRBD2 matching over 7 bases. From germline, CDR1 is SGHTA and CDR2 FQGNSA. The CDR3 spans 15 residues. V was clipped by 1 base and J by 4 bases; unmatched bases: 6. The CDR3 sequence: CASSLGTSVRETQYF. DNA for the CDR3: TGTGCCAGCAGCTTAGGAACTAGCGTAAGAGAGACCCAGTACTTC.

The V gene is TRBV5-1, the J gene TRBJ2-2; D unclear. With 0 bases removed from V and 1 base from J, the gap between germline ends came to 4 bases. Looked up from germline, CDR1 is SGHRS and CDR2 is YFSETQ. This CDR3 spans 14 amino acids. Here the CDR3 reads CASSLGLNTGELFF. CDR3 DNA sequence: TGCGCCAGCAGCTTGGGTTTGAACACCGGGGAGCTGTTTTTT.

This clone came up a few times. The CDR3 is CAWGGQHNQPQHF. DNA of the CDR3: TGTGCCTGGGGGGGACAGCATAATCAGCCCCAGCATTTT. The chain employs TRBV30 and TRBJ1-5, with 7 nucleotides matching TRBD1. The CDR3 has 13 residues. From germline, CDR1 is GTSNPN and CDR2 SVGIG (reference sequence). Trimming at V came to 5 bases and at J to 4 bases, leaving 5 bases not matched to a gene.

The CDR3 nucleotides read TGTGCCAGCAGTCTAGTGACCGAGCAGTTCTTC. Translation: CASSLVTEQFF. The chain recombines TRBV28 with TRBJ2-1; D not certain. CDR1 and CDR2 (germline): MDHEN, SYDVKM. The CDR3 consists of 11 residues. Deletions cut 5 bases from V and 10 bases from J, with 9 bases between.

This chain links TRBV30 with TRBJ2-2; 8 bases match TRBD2. The germline V gene has CDR1 GTSNPN and CDR2 SVGIG (reference sequence). The CDR3 covers 14 residues. Trimming cost V 3 bases and J 0 bases; bases outside gene matches: 0. DNA for the CDR3: TGTGCCTGGAGGGGACTAGCGAACACCGGGGAGCTGTTTTTT. Residues: CAWRGLANTGELFF.

This chain links TRBV4-1 with TRBJ2-1; D perhaps matches TRBD1 (5 bases). This CDR3 contains 15 residues. Trimming took 10 bases from V and 6 from J, leaving 22 bases between them. CDR1 and CDR2 (germline): MGHRA, YSYEKL. The DNA for the CDR3 is TGCGCCACCCAGCCAAGAATCAGGGATTCCAATGAGCAGTTCTTC. It is translated as CATQPRIRDSNEQFF.

This rearrangement joins TRBV19 to TRBJ2-1; D not resolved. In germline, CDR1 is LNHDA, CDR2 SQIVND (reference sequence). V was pared by 6 bases and J by 2 bases, with 14 bases between. This CDR3 is 15 amino acids long. CDR3 loop: CASSRHGNTYNEQFF. The CDR3 DNA is TGTGCCAGTAGCCGACACGGAAACACCTACAATGAGCAGTTCTTC.

The chain combines TRBV6-5 with TRBJ2-7; D gene unclear. Trimming removed 8 bases from V and 3 bases from J, with 8 bases in between. The CDR3 contains 11 residues. The germline V gene encodes CDR1 MNHEY and CDR2 SVGAGI. CDR3 residues: CASPPRYEQYF. The CDR3 DNA follows: TGTGCCAGCCCTCCTCGCTACGAGCAGTACTTC.

About this clone itself: The same CDR3 can be traced to other DNA sequences in this sample. The chain links TRBV5-1 to TRBJ2-5; unclear D gene. Per germline, CDR1 SGHRS and CDR2 YFSETQ. The CDR3 is 14 residues long. V was trimmed by 0 bases and J by 2 bases, leaving 8 bases between them. The CDR3 nucleotides read TGCGCCAGCAGCTTGGGGAGTGGACAAGAGACCCAGTACTTC. It translates to CASSLGSGQETQYF.

The V and J genes are TRBV4-1 and TRBJ1-4; possible D gene TRBD1, 6 bases. Germline CDR1 is MGHRA and CDR2 is YSYEKL. This CDR3 comprises 14 residues. The V end lost 3 bases, the J end lost 8 bases, and 13 bases lay between the germline ends. The CDR3: CASSQGALGEKLFF. CDR3 in DNA: TGCGCCAGCAGCCAGGGGGCTCTGGGGGAAAAACTGTTTTTT.

V is TRBV30 and J is TRBJ1-5; D is unresolved. CDR1 is GTSNPN and CDR2 is SVGIG in the germline V gene (reference sequence). CDR3 length: 15 amino acids. Trimming shortened V by 1 base and J by 3 bases, and 13 bases separated the two germline ends. The CDR3 DNA follows: TGTGCCTGGAGTGACGGGCGTGGCATCAATCAGCCCCAGCATTTT. This sequence encodes CAWSDGRGINQPQHF.

This clone was seen a few times. One end of the junction is discordant with germline, which a read error may explain. The genes are TRBV30 and TRBJ1-5, with a weak D call TRBD1 (5 bases). The CDR3 covers 15 residues. Per the germline V gene, CDR1 is GTSNPN and CDR2 is SVGIG (reference sequence). The CDR3 DNA reads TGTGCCTGGAGTGTTTCGGGGGGTGGAGGTCAGGCCCAGCATTTT. It is translated as CAWSVSGGGGQAQHF. The entire variable domain, with the rest obtained from reference TRBV30 and TRBJ1-5, is as follows: SQTIHQWPATLVQPVGSPLSLECTVEGTSNPNLYWYRQAAGRGLQLLFYSVGIGQISSEVPQNLSASRPQDRQFILSSKKLLLSDSGFYLCAWSVSGGGGQAQHFGDGTRLSIL.

The chain employs TRBV29-1 and TRBJ2-3; D unclear. Germline V gene lookup returns CDR1 SQVTM and CDR2 ANQGSEA. The CDR3 has 14 amino acids. V was pared by 5 bases and J by 2 bases, with 14 bases between. CDR3 protein: CSVQQRPFTDTQYF. CDR3 sequence (DNA): TGCAGCGTTCAACAGCGACCTTTCACAGATACGCAGTATTTT.

Of note for this clone: At the DNA level, this CDR3 is encoded by other sequences in the same sample as well. This rearrangement joins TRBV29-1 to TRBJ1-1, with a possible D match to TRBD1 (6 bases). Per germline, CDR1 SQVTM and CDR2 ANQGSEA. The CDR3 has 12 residues. V was pared by 3 bases and J by 2 bases, with 7 bases between. CDR3 coding DNA: TGCAGCGTTGACAGGGGAAACACTGAAGCTTTCTTT. This translates into CSVDRGNTEAFF.

This clone has more than one count but fewer than ten. J is TRBJ2-7 and V is TRBV6-6; unclear D gene. The CDR3 totals 12 residues. CDR1 is MNHNY and CDR2 is SVGAGI in the germline V gene (reference sequence). The V end was cut by 5 bases, the J end by 5 bases, with 10 bases between. The CDR3 region has the DNA TGTGCCAGCAGTCAAACGGCAGACGAGCAGTACTTC. As protein: CASSQTADEQYF.

This sequence joins TRBV2 and TRBJ2-3; 8 bases line up with TRBD2. V lost 8 bases to trimming and J lost 4 bases; unmatched junction nucleotides: 11. This CDR3 region has 15 residues. Germline CDR1 and CDR2: SNHLY and FYNNEI. In DNA, the CDR3 is TGTGCCAGCTCCCCCGGGAGGGGTTTGCCAGATACGCAGTATTTT. Translating it yields CASSPGRGLPDTQYF.

The rearrangement joins TRBV14 to TRBJ1-1; D is ambiguous. This CDR3 is 15 amino acids long. The germline CDR1 and CDR2 sequences are SGHDN and FVKESK. Trimming removed 4 bases from V and 1 base from J, with 13 bases in between. As DNA, the CDR3 is TGTGCCAGCAGCCCCTTCCCGTCAAGGAACACTGAAGCTTTCTTT. This codes for CASSPFPSRNTEAFF.